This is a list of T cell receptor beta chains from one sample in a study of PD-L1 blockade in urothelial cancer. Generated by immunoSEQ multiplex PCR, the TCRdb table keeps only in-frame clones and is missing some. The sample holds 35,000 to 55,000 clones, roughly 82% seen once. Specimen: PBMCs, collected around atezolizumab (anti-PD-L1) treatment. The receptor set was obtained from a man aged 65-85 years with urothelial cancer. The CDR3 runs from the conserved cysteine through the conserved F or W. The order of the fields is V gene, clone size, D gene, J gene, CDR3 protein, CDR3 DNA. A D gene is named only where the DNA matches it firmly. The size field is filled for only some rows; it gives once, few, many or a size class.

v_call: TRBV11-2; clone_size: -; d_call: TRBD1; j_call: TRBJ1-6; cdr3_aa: CASSQGQGYYNSPLHF; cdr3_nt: TGTGCCAGCAGCCAGGGACAGGGATATTATAATTCACCCCTCCACTTT
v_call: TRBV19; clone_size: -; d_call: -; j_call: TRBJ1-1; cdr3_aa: CASTRAPDGAFF; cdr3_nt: TGTGCCAGTACGCGAGCCCCCGACGGGGCTTTCTTT
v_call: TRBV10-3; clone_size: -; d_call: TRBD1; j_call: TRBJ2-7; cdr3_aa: CAISDPGQDSTYEQYF; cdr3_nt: TGTGCCATCAGTGACCCGGGACAGGACTCAACCTACGAGCAGTACTTC
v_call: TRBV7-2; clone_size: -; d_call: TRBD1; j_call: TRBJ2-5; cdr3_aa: CASSRQGGVETQYF; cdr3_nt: TGTGCCAGCAGTAGACAGGGCGGAGTAGAGACCCAGTACTTC
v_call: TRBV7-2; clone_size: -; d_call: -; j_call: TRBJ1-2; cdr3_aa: CASSLVKQDGYTF; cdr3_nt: TGTGCCAGCAGCTTAGTTAAGCAGGATGGCTACACCTTC
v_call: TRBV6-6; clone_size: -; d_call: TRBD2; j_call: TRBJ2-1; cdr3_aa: CASSYPAGTYNEQFF; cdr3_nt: TGTGCCAGCAGTTACCCAGCGGGGACCTACAATGAGCAGTTCTTC
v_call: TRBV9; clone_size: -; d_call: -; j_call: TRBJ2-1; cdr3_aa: CASSVKSSSYNEQFF; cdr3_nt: TGTGCCAGCAGCGTAAAAAGTAGCTCCTACAATGAGCAGTTCTTC
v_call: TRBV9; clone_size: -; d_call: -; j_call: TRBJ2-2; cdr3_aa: CASSVSGADTGELFF; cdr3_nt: TGTGCCAGCAGCGTTTCAGGGGCCGACACCGGGGAGCTGTTTTTT
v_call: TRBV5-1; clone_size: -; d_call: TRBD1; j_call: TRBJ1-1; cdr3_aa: CASSYGQGAAFF; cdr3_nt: TGCGCCAGCAGCTACGGACAGGGGGCCGCTTTCTTT
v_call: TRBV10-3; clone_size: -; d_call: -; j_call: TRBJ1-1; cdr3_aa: CAISSPAGGGWNEAFF; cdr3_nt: TGTGCCATCAGTTCCCCGGCCGGGGGAGGGTGGAATGAAGCTTTCTTT
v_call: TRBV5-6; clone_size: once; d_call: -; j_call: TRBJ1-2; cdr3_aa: CASSLQGWTIYGYTF; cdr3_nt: TGTGCCAGCAGCTTGCAAGGGTGGACTATCTATGGCTACACCTTC
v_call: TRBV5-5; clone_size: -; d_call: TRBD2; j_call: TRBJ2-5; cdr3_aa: CASSLVLAGGSETQYF; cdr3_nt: TGTGCCAGCAGCTTGGTCCTAGCGGGAGGGTCGGAGACCCAGTACTTC
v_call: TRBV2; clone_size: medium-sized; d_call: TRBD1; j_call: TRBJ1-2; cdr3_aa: CASSVSGQGIDGYTF; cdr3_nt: TGTGCCAGCAGTGTATCGGGACAGGGAATCGATGGCTACACCTTC
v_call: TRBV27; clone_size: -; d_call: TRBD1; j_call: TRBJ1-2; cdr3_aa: CASRTPQGAPNYGYTF; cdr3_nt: TGTGCCAGCAGAACTCCTCAGGGGGCGCCTAACTATGGCTACACCTTC
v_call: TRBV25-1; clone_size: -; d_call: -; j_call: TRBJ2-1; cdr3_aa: CASSERLLNNNEQFF; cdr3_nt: TGTGCCAGCAGTGAGCGACTCCTGAACAACAATGAGCAGTTCTTC
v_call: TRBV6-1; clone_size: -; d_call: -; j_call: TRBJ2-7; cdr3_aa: CASLGAGNSYEQYF; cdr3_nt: TGTGCCAGCCTTGGGGCAGGAAACTCCTACGAGCAGTACTTC
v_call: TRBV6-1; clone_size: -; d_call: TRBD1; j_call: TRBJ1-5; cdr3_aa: CASSGGTGEGSPQHF; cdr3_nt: TGTGCCAGCAGTGGGGGGACAGGGGAGGGGAGCCCCCAGCATTTT
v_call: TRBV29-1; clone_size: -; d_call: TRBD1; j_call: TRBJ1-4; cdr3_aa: CSGPGQGDEKLFF; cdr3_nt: TGCAGCGGACCGGGACAGGGGGATGAAAAACTGTTTTTT
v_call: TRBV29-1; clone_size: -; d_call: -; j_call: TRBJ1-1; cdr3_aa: CSVGPSGVGTEAFF; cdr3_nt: TGCAGCGTTGGGCCCTCAGGGGTCGGGACTGAAGCTTTCTTT
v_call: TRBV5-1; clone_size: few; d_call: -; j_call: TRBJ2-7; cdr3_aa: CASSLDSTYEQYF; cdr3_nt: TGCGCCAGCAGCTTGGACAGCACCTACGAGCAGTACTTC
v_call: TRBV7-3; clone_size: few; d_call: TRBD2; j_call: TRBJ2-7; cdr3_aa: CASSPRLAGTYEQYF; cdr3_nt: TGTGCCAGCAGCCCTCGACTAGCGGGTACCTACGAGCAGTACTTC
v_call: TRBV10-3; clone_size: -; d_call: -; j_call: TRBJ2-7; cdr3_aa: CATDSQGPEYEQYF; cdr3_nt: TGTGCCACCGACTCCCAGGGGCCGGAATACGAGCAGTACTTC
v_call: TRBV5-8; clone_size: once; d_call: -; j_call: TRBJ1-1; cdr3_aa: CASSLRGITNTEAFF; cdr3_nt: TGTGCCAGCAGCTTGAGGGGTATCACGAACACTGAAGCTTTCTTT
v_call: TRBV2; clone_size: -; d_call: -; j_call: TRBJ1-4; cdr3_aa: CASSEVRGANEKLFF; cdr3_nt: TGTGCCAGCAGTGAAGTACGGGGGGCAAACGAAAAACTGTTTTTT
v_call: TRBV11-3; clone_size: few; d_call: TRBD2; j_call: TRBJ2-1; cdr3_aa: CASSSSGTKNEQFF; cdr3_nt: TGTGCCAGCAGCTCCTCCGGGACTAAAAATGAGCAGTTCTTC
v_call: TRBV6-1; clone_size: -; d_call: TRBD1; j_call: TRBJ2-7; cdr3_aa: CASSPWGQSYEQYF; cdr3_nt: TGTGCCAGCAGTCCCTGGGGACAGTCCTACGAGCAGTACTTC
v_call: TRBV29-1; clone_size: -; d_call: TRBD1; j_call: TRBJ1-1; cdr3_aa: CSAGQGPPEAFF; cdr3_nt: TGCAGCGCGGGACAGGGGCCCCCGGAAGCTTTCTTT
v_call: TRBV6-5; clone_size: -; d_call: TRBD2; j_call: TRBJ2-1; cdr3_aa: CASSYRTSGSYNEQFF; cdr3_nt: TGTGCCAGCAGTTACAGGACTAGCGGGAGTTACAATGAGCAGTTCTTC
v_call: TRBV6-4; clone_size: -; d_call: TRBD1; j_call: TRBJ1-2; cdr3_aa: CASTPGQGNYGYTF; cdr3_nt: TGTGCCAGCACCCCGGGACAGGGTAACTATGGCTACACCTTC
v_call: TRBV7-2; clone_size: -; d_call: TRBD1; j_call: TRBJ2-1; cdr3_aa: CASSQPRTGVGEQFF; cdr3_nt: TGTGCCAGCAGCCAACCGAGGACAGGGGTAGGTGAGCAGTTCTTC
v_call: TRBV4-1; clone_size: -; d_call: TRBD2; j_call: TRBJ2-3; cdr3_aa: CASSPGTSVSDTQYF; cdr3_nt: TGCGCCAGCAGCCCCGGGACTAGCGTCTCAGATACGCAGTATTTT
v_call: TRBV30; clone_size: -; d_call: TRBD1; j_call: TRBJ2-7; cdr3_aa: CAWSRDRPYEQYF; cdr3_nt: TGTGCCTGGAGCCGGGACAGGCCCTACGAGCAGTACTTC
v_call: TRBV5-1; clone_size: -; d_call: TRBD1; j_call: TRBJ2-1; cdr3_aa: CASSEQGASGSEQFF; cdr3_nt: TGCGCCAGCAGCGAACAGGGGGCCTCTGGATCTGAGCAGTTCTTC
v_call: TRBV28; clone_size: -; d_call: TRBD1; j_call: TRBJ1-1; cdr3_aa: CASSQAGGTEAFF; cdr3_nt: TGTGCCAGCAGTCAAGCAGGGGGCACTGAAGCTTTCTTT
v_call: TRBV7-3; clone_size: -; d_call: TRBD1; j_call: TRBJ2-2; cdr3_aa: CASSRQGAQNTGELFF; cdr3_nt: TGTGCCAGCAGCCGACAGGGGGCGCAGAACACCGGGGAGCTGTTTTTT
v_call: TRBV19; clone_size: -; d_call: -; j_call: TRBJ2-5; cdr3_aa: CASSMGSYQETQYF; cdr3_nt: TGTGCCAGTAGTATGGGCAGCTACCAAGAGACCCAGTACTTC
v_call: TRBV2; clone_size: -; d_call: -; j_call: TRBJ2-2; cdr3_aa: CASSESTGIPQFENTGELFF; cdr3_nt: TGTGCCAGCAGTGAGTCAACCGGGATACCCCAGTTTGAGAACACCGGGGAGCTGTTTTTT
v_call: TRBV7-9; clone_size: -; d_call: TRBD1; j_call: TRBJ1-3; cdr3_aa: CASSWSTGSGNTIYF; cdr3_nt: TGTGCCAGCAGCTGGTCGACAGGGTCTGGAAACACCATATATTTT
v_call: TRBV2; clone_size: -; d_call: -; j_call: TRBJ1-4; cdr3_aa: CASKDFPNEKLFF; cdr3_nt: TGTGCCAGCAAGGACTTTCCTAATGAAAAACTGTTTTTT
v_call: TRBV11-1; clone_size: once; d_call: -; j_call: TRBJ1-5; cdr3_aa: CASSESGARNQPQHF; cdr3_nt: TGTGCCAGCAGCGAATCTGGGGCTCGGAATCAGCCCCAGCATTTT
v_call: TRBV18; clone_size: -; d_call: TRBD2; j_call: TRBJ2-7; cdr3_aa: CASSPPTGTSGHEQYF; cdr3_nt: TGTGCCAGCTCACCACCCACCGGGACTAGCGGACACGAGCAGTACTTC
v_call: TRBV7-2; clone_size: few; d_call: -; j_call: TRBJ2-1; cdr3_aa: CASSLGGSIYNEQFF; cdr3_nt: TGTGCCAGCAGCCTTGGCGGGTCAATCTACAATGAGCAGTTCTTC
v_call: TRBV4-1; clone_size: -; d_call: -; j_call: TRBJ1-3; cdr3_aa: CASSQAETDSGNTIYF; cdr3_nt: TGCGCCAGCAGCCAAGCTGAGACAGACTCTGGAAACACCATATATTTT
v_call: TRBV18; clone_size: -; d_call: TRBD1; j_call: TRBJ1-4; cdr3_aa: CASSPEIRGTNEKLFF; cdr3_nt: TGTGCCAGCTCACCAGAGATCAGGGGGACTAATGAAAAACTGTTTTTT
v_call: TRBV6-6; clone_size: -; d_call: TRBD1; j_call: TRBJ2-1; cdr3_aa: CASSYGGQGNEQFF; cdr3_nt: TGTGCCAGCAGTTACGGGGGACAGGGCAATGAGCAGTTCTTC
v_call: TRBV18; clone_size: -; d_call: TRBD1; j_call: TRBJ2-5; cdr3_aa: CASSEPLGTGKETQYF; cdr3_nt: TGTGCCAGCTCTGAACCACTCGGGACAGGGAAAGAGACCCAGTACTTC